The entry below gives a single T cell receptor (beta chain) sequence along with its context. Its antigen is as yet unknown. The data were taken from a study of CD8+CD57+ T cells in acquired aplastic anemia. Broader study findings: A significant difference in CD8+ Simpson's diversity between patients and controls was not found. Shared by patients and controls, 25 to 35 CD8+ CDR3s were abundant in patients.

Genomic DNA, the template, was used for profiling of the TCR beta VDJ and CDR3. TCRdb fed the reads into MiXCR, producing one record per CDR3 protein. The table has some 240,000 distinct CDR3 sequences, almost 35% seen once. Specimen: sorted CD4+, CD8+, or CD8+CD57+ T cells (not recorded which) from PBMCs. The clonotype comes from a human donor in good health, serving as a control.

The CDR3 is CASSQALWGVKTEAFF. In nucleotides, the CDR3 is TGTGCCAGCAGCCAAGCCCTCTGGGGGGTAAAGACTGAAGCTTTCTTT. The chain combines TRBV14 with TRBJ1-1, with D perhaps TRBD1 (5 bases). This CDR3 is built from 16 residues. Per germline, CDR1 SGHDN and CDR2 FVKESK. Trimming left V 1 base short and J 5 bases short, with 17 bases between.